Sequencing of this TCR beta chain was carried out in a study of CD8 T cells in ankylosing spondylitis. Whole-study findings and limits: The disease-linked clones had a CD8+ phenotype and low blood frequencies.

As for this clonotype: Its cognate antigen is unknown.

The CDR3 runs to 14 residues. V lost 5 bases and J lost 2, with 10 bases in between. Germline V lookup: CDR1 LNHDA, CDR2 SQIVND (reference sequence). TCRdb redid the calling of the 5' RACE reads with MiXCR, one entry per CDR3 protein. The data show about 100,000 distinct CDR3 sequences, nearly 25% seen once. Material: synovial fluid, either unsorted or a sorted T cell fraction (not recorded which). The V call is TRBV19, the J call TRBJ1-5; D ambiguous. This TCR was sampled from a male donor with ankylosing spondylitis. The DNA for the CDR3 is TGTGCCAGTAGTGTGCCGAATCGCAATCAGCCCCAGCATTTT. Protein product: CASSVPNRNQPQHF.